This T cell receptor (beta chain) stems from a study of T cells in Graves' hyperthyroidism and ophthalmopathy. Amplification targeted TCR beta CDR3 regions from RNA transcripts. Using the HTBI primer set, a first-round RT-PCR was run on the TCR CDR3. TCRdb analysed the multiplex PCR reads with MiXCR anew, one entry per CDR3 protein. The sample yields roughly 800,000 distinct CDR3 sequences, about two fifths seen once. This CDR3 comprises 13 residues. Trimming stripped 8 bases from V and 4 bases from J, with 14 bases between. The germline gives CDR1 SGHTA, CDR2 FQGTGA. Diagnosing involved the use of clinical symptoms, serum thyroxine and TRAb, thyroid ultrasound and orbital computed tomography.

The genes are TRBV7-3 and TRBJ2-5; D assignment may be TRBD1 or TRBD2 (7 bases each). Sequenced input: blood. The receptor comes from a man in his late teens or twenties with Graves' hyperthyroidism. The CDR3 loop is CASQGGSSETQYF. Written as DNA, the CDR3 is TGTGCCAGCCAGGGGGGGAGTTCAGAGACCCAGTACTTC. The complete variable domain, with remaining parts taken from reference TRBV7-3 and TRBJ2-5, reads GAGVSQTPSNKVTEKGKYVELRCDPISGHTALYWYRQSLGQGPEFLIYFQGTGAADDSGLPNDRFFAVRPEGSVSTLKIQRTERGDSAVYLCASQGGSSETQYFGPGTRLLVL.